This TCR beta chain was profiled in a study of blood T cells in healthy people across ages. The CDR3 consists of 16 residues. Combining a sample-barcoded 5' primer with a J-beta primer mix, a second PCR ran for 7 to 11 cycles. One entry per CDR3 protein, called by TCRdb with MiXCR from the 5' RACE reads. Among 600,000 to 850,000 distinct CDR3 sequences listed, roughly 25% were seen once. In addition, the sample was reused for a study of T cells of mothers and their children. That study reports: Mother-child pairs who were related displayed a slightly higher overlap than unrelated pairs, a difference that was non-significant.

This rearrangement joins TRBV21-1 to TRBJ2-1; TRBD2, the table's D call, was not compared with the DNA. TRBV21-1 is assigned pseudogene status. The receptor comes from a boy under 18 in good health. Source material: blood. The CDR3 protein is CASSISIPREYNEQFF. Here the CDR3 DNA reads TGTGCCAGCAGCATCTCTATTCCGAGGGAATACAATGAGCAGTTCTTC.